Following are 31 T cell receptor beta chains from one sample sequenced in a study of memory CD4+ T cells and cytomegalovirus serostatus. Clones were sequenced by immunoSEQ multiplex PCR, and TCRdb holds only the in-frame ones, with some missing. The table records some 52,000 clones, about 80% of them present only once. The sort gate was single viable CD3+CD4+CD8-CD45RO+ cells for memory CD4+ T cells. The source material was memory CD4+ T cells from blood. Every receptor here comes from an adult in good health and CMV-seropositive.

Here the CDR3 reads CASSSNLGGTYEQYF. For the CDR3, the DNA is TGTGCCAGCAGTTCAAACCTGGGCGGGACATACGAGCAGTACTTC. The chain joins TRBV6-1 to TRBJ2-7; D is tentatively TRBD1 or TRBD2 (6 bases each). Trimming took off 5 bases at V and 4 bases at J, with 18 bases between the two ends. The CDR3 has 15 residues. Germline V CDR1 and CDR2: MNHNS, SASEGT.

This clone was recorded a few times. This chain links TRBV28 with TRBJ2-7; 11 positions agree with TRBD1. Germline CDR1 is MDHEN and CDR2 is SYDVKM. The junction had 4 bases not matched to a gene; V was cut back by 3 bases and J by 6 bases. There are 14 residues in the CDR3. The CDR3, as DNA: TGTGCCAGCAGTTTCCAGGACAGGGGGCGCGAGCAGTACTTC. Its translation is CASSFQDRGREQYF.

This rearrangement joins TRBV7-8 to TRBJ1-1; 7 bases map to TRBD1. V gave up 5 bases and J gave up 2 bases; unmatched junction bases: 14. The CDR3 contains 17 residues. Germline CDR1 SGHVS, CDR2 FQNEAQ. The CDR3 is CASSPRQGRSLNTEAFF. Written as DNA, the CDR3 is TGTGCCAGCAGCCCGCGACAGGGAAGGAGCCTAAACACTGAAGCTTTCTTT.

This rearrangement joins TRBV5-1 to TRBJ1-1, with D possibly TRBD1 on 6 matching bases. CDR1 is SGHRS and CDR2 is YFSETQ in the germline V gene. The CDR3 totals 14 residues. V was cut by 1 base and J by 0 bases, with 7 bases left in between. The CDR3 region is CASSLTGLNTEAFF. The CDR3 nucleotides are TGCGCCAGCAGCTTGACAGGGCTGAACACTGAAGCTTTCTTT. The complete variable domain, with remaining parts taken from reference TRBV5-1 and TRBJ1-1, reads KAGVTQTPRYLIKTRGQQVTLSCSPISGHRSVSWYQQTPGQGLQFLFEYFSETQRNKGNFPGRFSGRQFSNSRSEMNVSTLELGDSALYLCASSLTGLNTEAFFGQGTRLTVV.

The chain carries TRBV2 and TRBJ1-4; 7 bases align to TRBD1. Germline lookup yields CDR1 SNHLY and CDR2 FYNNEI. With 9 bases clipped from V and 8 bases from J, the junction kept 6 bases outside the gene matches. The CDR3 has 12 amino acids. DNA of the CDR3: TGTGCCAGTCAGGGGGACGAAGAAAAACTGTTTTTT. Encoded protein: CASQGDEEKLFF.

The chain uses TRBV6-5 and TRBJ1-1, with 8 bases matching TRBD1. Per the germline V gene, CDR1 is MNHEY and CDR2 is SVGAGI. V dropped 5 bases and J dropped 6; count of bases not matched to a gene: 11. The CDR3 has 15 amino acids. In nucleotides, the CDR3 is TGTGCCAGCAGTCCCCGACAGGGGTTGAATCCTGAAGCTTTCTTT. Amino acids: CASSPRQGLNPEAFF.

This chain joins TRBV6-1 and TRBJ1-5; no firm D call. Germline CDR1 MNHNS, CDR2 SASEGT. The CDR3 length is 14 residues. The germline V and J ends were trimmed by 3 bases and 4 bases, with 10 bases remaining between them. CDR3 region: CASSEWQPNQPQHF. CDR3 DNA sequence: TGTGCCAGCAGTGAGTGGCAGCCAAATCAGCCCCAGCATTTT.

V is TRBV19 and J is TRBJ1-2; maybe TRBD1 (6 bases). Germline values: CDR1 LNHDA, CDR2 SQIVND (reference sequence). The ends were cut back, 6 bases at V and 8 bases at J, with 22 bases in the middle. This CDR3 comprises 15 residues. This CDR3 is CASSHKTAGVQGYTF. For the CDR3, the DNA is TGTGCCAGTAGCCACAAGACGGCAGGGGTACAGGGCTACACCTTC.

J is TRBJ2-1 and V is TRBV5-4, with D tentatively TRBD2 (7 bases). V was clipped by 4 bases and J by 6 bases, with 17 bases between them. CDR3 size: 15 residues. Looked up from germline, CDR1 is SGHNT and CDR2 is YYREEE (reference sequence). CDR3 nucleotide sequence: TGTGCCAGCAGCACCGGGGGGACAAGGAGCAATGAGCAGTTCTTC. Protein: CASSTGGTRSNEQFF.

The CDR3 sequence is CASSLRGAGELFF. DNA for the CDR3: TGTGCCAGCAGCTTACGGGGGGCCGGGGAGCTGTTTTTT. The J gene is TRBJ2-2, the V gene TRBV11-2, with 7 bases identical to TRBD2. The CDR3 totals 13 residues. V gave up 2 bases and J gave up 6 bases; unmatched junction bases: 0. Germline V gene data show CDR1 as SGHAT and CDR2 as FQNNGV.

V and J are TRBV6-6 and TRBJ1-5; possibly TRBD1 for D (6 bases). The CDR3 is 14 amino acids. V was pared by 6 bases and J by 0 bases, with 9 bases between. Germline V gives CDR1 MNHNY, CDR2 SVGAGI (reference sequence). CDR3 DNA: TGTGCCAGCAGAGACAGGAATAGCAATCAGCCCCAGCATTTT. Its protein product is CASRDRNSNQPQHF.

The J gene is TRBJ1-5, the V gene TRBV6-1; D gene unclear. Trimming stripped 2 bases from V and 7 bases from J, with 12 bases between. In germline, CDR1 is MNHNS, CDR2 SASEGT. This CDR3 is 14 amino acids long. The CDR3 DNA is TGTGCCAGCAGTGAAATGGGCCTCGGGCAGCCCCAGCATTTT. This sequence encodes CASSEMGLGQPQHF.

The chain recombines TRBV7-9 with TRBJ1-1; tentatively, D is TRBD1 (5 bases). V was clipped by 0 bases and J by 1 base, with 9 bases between them. Germline CDR1 and CDR2: SEHNR and FQNEAQ (reference sequence). There are 15 residues in the CDR3. The CDR3: CASSLAAGPNTEAFF. The CDR3 bases are TGTGCCAGCAGCTTAGCGGCGGGGCCGAACACTGAAGCTTTCTTT.

The chain carries TRBV5-1 and TRBJ2-3; a possible D gene is TRBD2 (5 bases). The germline V gene has CDR1 SGHRS and CDR2 YFSETQ. This CDR3 comprises 15 residues. V dropped 1 base and J dropped 2 bases, with 11 bases sitting between them. The CDR3 region has the DNA TGCGCCAGCAGCTTGTACGGGGAACACACAGATACGCAGTATTTT. Translation gives CASSLYGEHTDTQYF. Looking up the rest from reference TRBV5-1 and TRBJ2-3 gives the full variable domain: KAGVTQTPRYLIKTRGQQVTLSCSPISGHRSVSWYQQTPGQGLQFLFEYFSETQRNKGNFPGRFSGRQFSNSRSEMNVSTLELGDSALYLCASSLYGEHTDTQYFGPGTRLTVL.

This chain joins TRBV6-5 and TRBJ2-3, with TRBD2 identical over 8 bases. This CDR3 has 16 amino acids. Trimming took 4 bases from V and 3 from J; bases not matched to a gene: 9. Germline CDR1 reads MNHEY; CDR2 reads SVGAGI. The CDR3 nucleotides read TGTGCCAGCAGTTGGGCGGGAGGAAAGAAGACAGATACGCAGTATTTT. Translation gives CASSWAGGKKTDTQYF.

In its sample, this clone was seen once. DNA for the CDR3: TGTGCCAGCAGCCAAGAGGGAGCGGGAGGCCTAGATACGCAGTATTTT. Protein: CASSQEGAGGLDTQYF. The V call is TRBV4-2, the J call TRBJ2-3; 9 nucleotides line up with TRBD2. Per the germline V gene, CDR1 is LGHNA and CDR2 is YNFKEQ. V lost 0 bases and J lost 5; bases outside the gene matches: 6. The CDR3 extends over 16 amino acids.

V gene TRBV5-1 combines with J gene TRBJ2-2; no clear D gene. The CDR3 is 16 amino acids. CDR1 is SGHRS and CDR2 is YFSETQ in the germline V gene. Trimming cost V 3 bases and J 7 bases, with 19 bases left between them. The CDR3 sequence is CASSSPGSKPNGELFF. In DNA, the CDR3 is TGCGCCAGCAGCTCGCCGGGCTCCAAACCGAACGGGGAGCTGTTTTTT.

V is TRBV7-8 and J is TRBJ1-2, with a possible D match to TRBD1 (6 bases). Per the germline V gene, CDR1 is SGHVS and CDR2 is FQNEAQ. This CDR3 comprises 14 residues. V was clipped by 0 bases and J by 7 bases, with 12 bases between them. The CDR3 coding sequence is TGTGCCAGCAGCTTAGCGCAGGGGACGGGTGGCTACACCTTC. As protein: CASSLAQGTGGYTF.

This rearrangement joins TRBV27 to TRBJ1-6; D is ambiguous. Per germline, CDR1 MNHEY and CDR2 SMNVEV (reference sequence). Trimming pared 8 bases from V and 10 bases from J, leaving 9 bases between. The CDR3 is 11 residues long. CDR3 nucleotide sequence: TGTGCCAGCGGCGAACGATCACCCCTCCACTTT. Protein sequence: CASGERSPLHF.

This chain connects TRBV28 to TRBJ1-1; tentative D call: TRBD1 (5 bases). Trimming pared 1 base from V and 6 bases from J, leaving 15 bases between. Germline-derived CDR1 and CDR2 are MDHEN and SYDVKM. This CDR3 spans 15 amino acids. The CDR3: CASSLLARVVAEAFF. Here the CDR3 DNA reads TGTGCCAGCAGTTTATTGGCCAGGGTGGTTGCTGAAGCTTTCTTT.

The chain couples TRBV6-6 to TRBJ1-5; 8 bases are shared with TRBD1. Per germline, CDR1 MNHNY and CDR2 SVGAGI (reference sequence). The CDR3 consists of 15 residues. V trimming: 5 bases; J trimming: 2 bases; junction bases outside the gene matches: 5. The CDR3 DNA follows: TGTGCCAGCAGTGGTAAGGACAGGGGCAATCAGCCCCAGCATTTT. This gives the protein CASSGKDRGNQPQHF.

This clone has more than one count but fewer than ten. In nucleotides, the CDR3 is TGTGCCAGCAGTTTTTCTGACAGGGGGCTCTATGGCTACACCTTC. It codes for CASSFSDRGLYGYTF. The V gene is TRBV28, the J gene TRBJ1-2, with 10 bases fitting TRBD1. The CDR3 is 15 amino acids. The V segment lost 3 bases and the J segment 4 bases; nucleotides outside the gene matches: 5. Germline V gives CDR1 MDHEN, CDR2 SYDVKM.

The chain has TRBV9 and TRBJ1-2; maybe TRBD1 (5 bases). The length of the CDR3 is 13 residues. CDR1 is SGDLS and CDR2 is YYNGEE in the germline V gene. Trimming removed 7 bases at V and 4 bases at J, with 14 bases between. CDR3 sequence (DNA): TGTGCCAGCTGGAAGGGGCGCAGCTATGGCTACACCTTC. As protein: CASWKGRSYGYTF.

V gene TRBV19 combines with J gene TRBJ2-6; TRBD2 agrees at 11 bases. Germline loops: CDR1 LNHDA, CDR2 SQIVND (reference sequence). This CDR3 has 18 residues. Trimming cost V 6 bases and J 3 bases; bases outside gene matches: 10. CDR3 coding DNA: TGTGCCAGTAGCCTTAGCGGGAGGGCCTTCCGTGGGGCCAACGTCCTGACTTTC. It encodes CASSLSGRAFRGANVLTF.

Only a few counts were recorded for this clone. The V gene is TRBV10-3, the J gene TRBJ2-1; D call uncertain. The CDR3 loop spans 13 amino acids. Germline V gene sequence: CDR1 ENHRY, CDR2 SYGVKD. The V end lost 7 bases, the J end lost 3 bases, and 10 bases lay between the germline ends. CDR3 amino acids: CAIKDERYNEQFF. The CDR3, as DNA: TGTGCCATCAAGGACGAGCGCTACAATGAGCAGTTCTTC.

The J gene is TRBJ2-7, the V gene TRBV18; no firm D call. The CDR3 has 16 amino acids. Looked up from germline, CDR1 is KGHSH and CDR2 is LQKENI. The V and J ends lost 3 bases and 7 bases respectively, with 22 bases between them. The CDR3 sequence is CASSPSDVGLVREQYF. The CDR3 DNA sequence: TGTGCCAGCTCACCCTCGGACGTCGGCCTCGTCAGGGAGCAGTACTTC.

The V gene is TRBV2, the J gene TRBJ1-2; D is unclear. Trimming cost V 0 bases and J 8 bases, with 7 bases left between them. CDR1 and CDR2 (germline): SNHLY, FYNNEI. The CDR3 is 12 residues long. The CDR3 spells CASSEASRGYTF. CDR3 DNA sequence: TGTGCCAGCAGTGAAGCGTCCAGAGGCTACACCTTC.

In its sample, this clone ranks as medium-sized (0.01 to 0.1%). The chain uses TRBV28 and TRBJ2-7; no firm D call. From germline, CDR1 is MDHEN and CDR2 SYDVKM. The CDR3 consists of 14 residues. Trimming left V 3 bases short and J 3 bases short, with 12 bases between. The CDR3 DNA is TGTGCCAGCAGTTTTGCCGGAAGAGGCTACGAGCAGTACTTC. The encoded protein is CASSFAGRGYEQYF.

The table lists this clone with a few counts. The genes are TRBV27 and TRBJ2-4; D remains unclear. CDR1 MNHEY and CDR2 SMNVEV come from the germline V gene (reference sequence). The length of the CDR3 is 15 residues. V was pared by 6 bases and J by 3 bases, with 15 bases between. DNA for the CDR3: TGTGCCAGCAGAGATCCCCTTTGGGTCAAAAACATTCAGTACTTC. Amino acid sequence: CASRDPLWVKNIQYF.

This clone was seen a few times. The rearrangement links TRBV10-3 to TRBJ2-1; D may match TRBD1 or TRBD2 (5 bases each). The V gene lost 8 bases and the J gene lost 6 bases, with 8 bases spanning the gap. Germline assignment: CDR1 ENHRY and CDR2 SYGVKD. CDR3 length: 11 residues. CDR3 in DNA: TGTGCCATCGGGACCGCCAATGAGCAGTTCTTC. Translated, it gives CAIGTANEQFF.

J is TRBJ1-1 and V is TRBV4-3; maybe TRBD1 (6 bases). V lost 3 bases and J 1 base, leaving 21 bases between the germline ends. CDR1 is LGHNA and CDR2 is YSLEER in the germline V gene. This CDR3 has 18 residues. The CDR3 reads CASSQGPGKGGENTEAFF. CDR3 coding DNA: TGCGCCAGCAGCCAGGGGCCGGGAAAGGGGGGAGAGAACACTGAAGCTTTCTTT.